These 5 T cell receptor beta chains were all obtained from the same sample, sequenced in a study of T cells in Graves' hyperthyroidism and ophthalmopathy. Amplification of TCR beta CDR3 regions used RNA as the template. A first-round RT-PCR of the TCR CDR3 used the HTBI primer set. One entry per CDR3 protein, called by TCRdb with MiXCR from the multiplex PCR reads. The table has a few hundred thousand distinct CDR3 sequences, more than 15% seen once; the top ten hold approximately 7.4%. Sequenced input: blood. These receptors were obtained from a woman younger than 45 with Graves' hyperthyroidism.

This rearrangement joins TRBV12-3 or TRBV12-4 to TRBJ2-2, with 8 bases that match TRBD2. V dropped 7 bases and J dropped 6; count of bases not matched to a gene: 16. The length of the CDR3 is 17 residues. The CDR3 DNA sequence: TGTGCCAGCACCCCGAAACCGGGACTAGTTCGTGCCGGGGAGCTGTTTTTT. This sequence encodes CASTPKPGLVRAGELFF.

The J gene is TRBJ1-5, the V gene TRBV11-2; tentative D call: TRBD1 (6 bases). Trimming removed 5 bases at V and 1 base at J, with 15 bases between. CDR3 length: 16 amino acids. CDR1 and CDR2 from the germline V gene are SGHAT and FQNNGV. Written as DNA, the CDR3 is TGTGCCAGCAGCCCGGGGGGGGGGCGAAGCAATCAGCCCCAGCATTTT. It encodes CASSPGGGRSNQPQHF.

This clonotype was seen only a few times. The chain joins TRBV30 to TRBJ1-2; the D gene is possibly TRBD1 (6 bases). This CDR3 spans 12 amino acids. The V end lost 0 bases, the J end lost 8 bases, and 10 bases lay between the germline ends. Germline-derived CDR1 and CDR2 are GTSNPN and SVGIG (reference sequence). This CDR3 reads CAWSVRGGGYTF. CDR3 nucleotide sequence: TGTGCCTGGAGTGTACGTGGGGGCGGCTACACCTTC.

Many counts were recorded for this clonotype. V is TRBV11-2 and J is TRBJ2-3; 10 bases are shared with TRBD2. J lost 4 bases, V lost 1 base, and 14 bases had no gene match. In germline, CDR1 is SGHAT, CDR2 FQNNGV. This CDR3 has 19 residues. The CDR3 DNA follows: TGTGCCAGCAGCTTAGCGGCCTCCTCCGGGACTAGCGAATCAGATACGCAGTATTTT. It is translated as CASSLAASSGTSESDTQYF.

There are many counts of this clonotype. J is TRBJ2-5 and V is TRBV7-2; TRBD2 matches 9 bases. With V trimmed by 3 bases and J by 4 bases, 3 bases remained unmatched. This CDR3 comprises 14 residues. From germline, CDR1 is SGHTA and CDR2 FQGNSA. The CDR3 here is CASSFSGSGETQYF. The CDR3 DNA reads TGTGCCAGCAGCTTTAGCGGGAGTGGAGAGACCCAGTACTTC.